These 20 T cell receptor beta chains originate from one sample sequenced in a study of T-cell memory formation after mild COVID-19. Each CDR3 protein is one row after TCRdb ran MiXCR on the 5' RACE reads. The sample includes 550,000 to 700,000 distinct CDR3 sequences, around 15% seen only once; the top ten take roughly 7.8%. Sequenced material: PBMCs or a T cell subset sorted from them (not recorded which). Source of these receptors: an adult woman who had mild COVID-19 (a few samples of this study predate the infection). Cell type and time point are not known.

V and J are TRBV7-9 and TRBJ2-3; no clear D gene. V was trimmed by 1 base and J by 5 bases, leaving 10 bases between them. Germline V gives CDR1 SEHNR, CDR2 FQNEAQ (reference sequence). This CDR3 comprises 14 residues. As DNA, the CDR3 is TGTGCCAGCAGCTTAGGACGATCCGGAGATACGCAGTATTTT. Translating it yields CASSLGRSGDTQYF.

This clonotype was counted a few times. This chain connects TRBV6-5 to TRBJ2-1, with 12 positions matching TRBD2. CDR1 and CDR2 from the germline V gene are MNHEY and SVGAGI. The CDR3 contains 16 residues. V trimming: 4 bases; J trimming: 0 bases; junction bases outside the gene matches: 1. CDR3 residues: CASSWTSGISYNEQFF. Here the CDR3 DNA reads TGTGCCAGCAGTTGGACTAGCGGGATCTCCTACAATGAGCAGTTCTTC.

This clonotype was detected ten times or more. In DNA form, the CDR3 reads TGCGCCAGCAGCTTGACACGGGACAGGGGCTCACCCCTCCACTTT. It yields the protein CASSLTRDRGSPLHF. The J gene is TRBJ1-6, the V gene TRBV5-1; 10 bases map to TRBD1. V shed 1 base, J shed 10 bases, and the junction held 5 bases outside the gene matches. Germline V gives CDR1 SGHRS, CDR2 YFSETQ. CDR3 length: 15 amino acids.

This clonotype was found many times. This rearrangement joins TRBV5-1 to TRBJ2-7; D perhaps matches TRBD2 (6 bases). Germline V gene sequence: CDR1 SGHRS, CDR2 YFSETQ. The CDR3 covers 16 residues. Trimming removed 4 bases at V and 7 bases at J, with 24 bases between. The CDR3 nucleotides are TGCGCCAGCAGCCGGACTACCCCTAGGCCTACGGATGAGCAGTACTTC. The encoded protein is CASSRTTPRPTDEQYF. Drawing the rest from reference TRBV5-1 and TRBJ2-7, the complete variable domain is KAGVTQTPRYLIKTRGQQVTLSCSPISGHRSVSWYQQTPGQGLQFLFEYFSETQRNKGNFPGRFSGRQFSNSRSEMNVSTLELGDSALYLCASSRTTPRPTDEQYFGPGTRLTVT.

This clonotype has a handful of counts. V is TRBV5-1 and J is TRBJ2-1, with TRBD2 matching 7 bases. Per germline, CDR1 SGHRS and CDR2 YFSETQ. Trimming at V came to 7 bases and at J to 8 bases, leaving 21 bases not matched to a gene. This CDR3 has 17 amino acids. The CDR3, as DNA: TGCGCCAGCGCGGGGGATGTAGGTGTTGGGCCCGCTTATGAGCAGTTCTTC. This encodes CASAGDVGVGPAYEQFF.

The V call is TRBV16, the J call TRBJ2-6, with D possibly TRBD1 on 7 matching bases. V lost 3 bases, J lost 0 bases, and 18 bases lay in between. CDR3 length equals 19 residues. The germline gives CDR1 KGHSY, CDR2 FQNENV. This CDR3 reads CASSQYLPGGSSGANVLTF. The CDR3, as DNA: TGTGCCAGCAGCCAGTATCTCCCAGGGGGGTCCTCTGGGGCCAACGTCCTGACTTTC.

This clonotype was counted a few times. The chain couples TRBV7-2 to TRBJ1-4; D unclear. This CDR3 contains 13 residues. V shed 3 bases and J shed 7 bases, with 9 bases lying between them. Germline V lookup: CDR1 SGHTA, CDR2 FQGNSA. CDR3 in amino acids: CASSFREAEKLFF. The CDR3 coding sequence is TGTGCCAGCAGCTTTCGAGAGGCTGAAAAACTGTTTTTT.

This clonotype was found a few times. V usage is TRBV20-1 and J usage is TRBJ2-1, with D possibly matching TRBD2 (5 bases). The V and J ends lost 0 bases and 3 bases respectively, with 18 bases between them. This CDR3 contains 17 residues. Germline V lookup: CDR1 DFQATT, CDR2 SNEGSKA (reference sequence). The CDR3, as DNA: TGCAGTGCTAGAGATCCAATTGGAGGAAGCAACTACAATGAGCAGTTCTTC. Its translation is CSARDPIGGSNYNEQFF.

The V call is TRBV13, the J call TRBJ1-2, with D hard to call. V was trimmed by 3 bases and J by 6 bases, leaving 8 bases between them. In germline, CDR1 is PRHDT, CDR2 FYEKMQ (reference sequence). This CDR3 is built from 12 residues. CDR3 amino acids: CASSFPTDGYTF. The CDR3 DNA reads TGTGCCAGCAGCTTCCCTACGGATGGCTACACCTTC.

The chain combines TRBV6-1 with TRBJ2-6; D gene uncertain. The CDR3 is 19 amino acids. Trimming took 0 bases from V and 0 from J, leaving 15 bases between them. CDR1 and CDR2 (germline): MNHNS, SASEGT. The CDR3 DNA follows: TGTGCCAGCAGTGAAGCATGGCCCTACCGCGGCTCTGGGGCCAACGTCCTGACTTTC. Translation gives CASSEAWPYRGSGANVLTF.

This clonotype occurred a few times. The gene calls are TRBV27 and TRBJ2-2; no definite D call. The CDR3 runs 14 residues. Deletions cut 3 bases from V and 4 bases from J, with 9 bases between. Germline loops: CDR1 MNHEY, CDR2 SMNVEV (reference sequence). CDR3: CASSFQGPTGELFF. The DNA for the CDR3 is TGTGCCAGCAGTTTCCAAGGACCCACCGGGGAGCTGTTTTTT.

The table lists this clonotype with a few counts. V usage is TRBV5-1 and J usage is TRBJ1-2; 7 bases agree with TRBD1. Germline V gene sequence: CDR1 SGHRS, CDR2 YFSETQ. V shed 0 bases and J 4 bases; nucleotides not matched to a gene: 3. CDR3 length: 14 residues. CDR3 nucleotides: TGCGCCAGCAGCTTGGAGGGGACAGCCTATGGCTACACCTTC. It is translated as CASSLEGTAYGYTF.

The chain joins TRBV10-3 to TRBJ2-7, with TRBD1 matching over 8 bases. V dropped 4 bases and J dropped 2; count of bases not matched to a gene: 4. The CDR3 is 14 amino acids. Germline V gives CDR1 ENHRY, CDR2 SYGVKD. CDR3: CAISVGQGTYEQYF. The CDR3 DNA follows: TGTGCCATCAGTGTTGGACAGGGAACCTACGAGCAGTACTTC.

The genes are TRBV7-8 and TRBJ1-5; no reliable D call. The V end was cut by 8 bases, the J end by 0 bases, with 14 bases between. Per germline, CDR1 SGHVS and CDR2 FQNEAQ. The CDR3 covers 15 residues. The CDR3: CASRGEINSNQPQHF. CDR3 coding DNA: TGTGCCAGCCGAGGTGAAATCAATAGCAATCAGCCCCAGCATTTT.

J is TRBJ1-1 and V is TRBV20-1; no definite D call. The CDR3 extends over 14 amino acids. V dropped 6 bases and J dropped 0 bases, with 14 bases sitting between them. Germline V gene lookup returns CDR1 DFQATT and CDR2 SNEGSKA (reference sequence). CDR3 DNA sequence: TGCAGTGCAAAGGACGGCTCCATGAACACTGAAGCTTTCTTT. Translated, it gives CSAKDGSMNTEAFF.

The chain combines TRBV12-3 or TRBV12-4 with TRBJ2-3, with D perhaps matching TRBD1 (6 bases). Trimming took 6 bases from V and 0 from J, leaving 16 bases between them. This CDR3 is built from 16 residues. DNA of the CDR3: TGTGCCAGCAGACCTACCAGGGGATCTAGCACAGATACGCAGTATTTT. This gives the protein CASRPTRGSSTDTQYF.

This clonotype was counted between two and nine times. The chain links TRBV7-6 to TRBJ2-7; tentative D call: TRBD2 (6 bases). The length of the CDR3 is 17 residues. V lost 1 base to trimming and J lost 1 base, with 17 bases between them. The germline CDR1 and CDR2 sequences are SGHVS and FNYEAQ. The CDR3 region is CASSLGDSEGLSYEQYF. In nucleotides, the CDR3 is TGTGCCAGCAGCTTAGGGGACTCCGAGGGGCTGTCCTACGAGCAGTACTTC.

The CDR3 here is CASSLEGLGANVLTF. The CDR3 DNA is TGTGCCAGCAGCTTAGAAGGCCTTGGGGCCAACGTCCTGACTTTC. The rearrangement joins TRBV7-2 to TRBJ2-6, with D hard to call. The germline V and J ends were trimmed by 1 base and 3 bases, with 7 bases remaining between them. The CDR3 has 15 residues. Germline assignment: CDR1 SGHTA and CDR2 FQGNSA.

Ten or more counts support this clonotype. The chain recombines TRBV7-2 with TRBJ2-7, with 7 bases that match TRBD2. CDR3 length: 15 amino acids. Per germline, CDR1 SGHTA and CDR2 FQGNSA. V dropped 1 base and J dropped 0; count of bases not matched to a gene: 3. CDR3 protein: CASSLGGGSSYEQYF. DNA for the CDR3: TGTGCCAGCAGCTTAGGCGGGGGTAGCTCCTACGAGCAGTACTTC. Full variable domain (outside the CDR3, taken from reference TRBV7-2 and TRBJ2-7): GAGVSQSPSNKVTEKGKDVELRCDPISGHTALYWYRQSLGQGLEFLIYFQGNSAPDKSGLPSDRFSAERTGGSVSTLTIQRTQQEDSAVYLCASSLGGGSSYEQYFGPGTRLTVT.

The rearrangement joins TRBV18 to TRBJ1-3; perhaps TRBD1 as D (6 bases). The V end lost 3 bases, the J end lost 2 bases, and 17 bases lay between the germline ends. The V gene's germline CDR1 is KGHSH and CDR2 LQKENI. This CDR3 spans 17 amino acids. This chain's CDR3 is CASSPRTDRMAGNTIYF. The CDR3 DNA reads TGTGCCAGCTCACCCCGTACCGACAGGATGGCTGGAAACACCATATATTTT.